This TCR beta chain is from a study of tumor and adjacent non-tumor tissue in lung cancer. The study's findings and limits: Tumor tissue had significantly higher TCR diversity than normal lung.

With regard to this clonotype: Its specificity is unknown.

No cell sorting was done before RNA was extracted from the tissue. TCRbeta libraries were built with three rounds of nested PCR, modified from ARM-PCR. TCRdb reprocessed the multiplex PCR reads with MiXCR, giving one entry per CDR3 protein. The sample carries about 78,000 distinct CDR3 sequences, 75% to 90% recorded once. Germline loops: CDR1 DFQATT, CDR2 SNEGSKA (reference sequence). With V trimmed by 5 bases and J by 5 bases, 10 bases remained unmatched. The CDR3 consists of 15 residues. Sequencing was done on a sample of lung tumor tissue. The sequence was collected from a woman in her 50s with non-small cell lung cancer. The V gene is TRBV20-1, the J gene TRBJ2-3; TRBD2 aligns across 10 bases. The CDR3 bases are TGCAGTGCTCACCACACTAGCGGGATTGTAGATACGCAGTATTTT. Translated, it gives CSAHHTSGIVDTQYF.